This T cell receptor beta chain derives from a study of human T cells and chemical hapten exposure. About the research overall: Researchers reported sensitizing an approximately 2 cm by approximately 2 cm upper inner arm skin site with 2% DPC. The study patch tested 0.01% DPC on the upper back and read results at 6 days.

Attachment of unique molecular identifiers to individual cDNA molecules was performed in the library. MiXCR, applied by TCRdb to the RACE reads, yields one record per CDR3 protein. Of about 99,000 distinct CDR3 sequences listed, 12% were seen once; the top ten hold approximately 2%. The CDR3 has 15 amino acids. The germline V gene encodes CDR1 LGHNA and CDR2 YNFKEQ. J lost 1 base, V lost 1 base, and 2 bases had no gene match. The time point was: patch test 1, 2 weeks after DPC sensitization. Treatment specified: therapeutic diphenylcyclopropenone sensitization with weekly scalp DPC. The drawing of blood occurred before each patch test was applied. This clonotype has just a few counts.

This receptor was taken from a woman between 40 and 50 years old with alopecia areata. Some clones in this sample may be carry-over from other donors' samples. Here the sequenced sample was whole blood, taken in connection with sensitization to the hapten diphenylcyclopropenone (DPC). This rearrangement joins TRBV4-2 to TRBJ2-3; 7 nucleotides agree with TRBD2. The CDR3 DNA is TGTGCCAGCAGCCAAGCTAGCGGAGGCACAGATACGCAGTATTTT. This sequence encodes CASSQASGGTDTQYF.